This T cell receptor (beta chain) is drawn from a study of CXCR3-negative and CXCR3-positive naive CD8 T cells. Study in general: Sequencing gave some 140 million TRB reads overall, about 1.5 +/- 0.3 million per library.

CDR3 length equals 14 residues. Findings of the study overall: CXCR3-positive naive cells carried more hydrophobic TRB CDR3s than CXCR3-negative naive cells did. Once cells were cryopreserved, CXCR3 expression went down partly, and most assays used fresh PBMCs.

CD45RO-CCR7+CD27+CD95- defined naive CD8+ T cells. Note on this clonotype: Its cognate antigen is unknown.

Researchers prepared the TRB cDNA libraries using 5' RACE with UMI labels. Reprocessing the 5' RACE reads, TCRdb reports a single entry for every CDR3 protein and omits DNA. Across under 110,000 distinct CDR3 sequences, the top ten clones capture roughly 0.4% of the sample. The origin of this receptor is a human donor in good health. Some clones in this sample may be carry-over from other donors' samples. The rearrangement links TRBV12-3 or TRBV12-4 to TRBJ2-5; TCRdb returns TRBD2, unconfirmable since there is no DNA. Sequenced input: naive CXCR3+ CD8+ T cells from blood. Subset in this sample: CD45RO-CCR7+CD27+CD95- naive CD8+ T cells expressing CXCR3 (TNR3+). The chain's CDR3 is CASSRTSARETQYF.